This TCR beta chain was obtained from a study of cytomegalovirus exposure and HLA in healthy donors. In the study overall: Caucasian-associated ancestry cluster membership applied to about four fifths of under 450 genotyped donors. Findings and limits, study-wide: From TCR beta sequences, most subjects' HLA-A and HLA-B alleles were reportedly predicted accurately. Researchers catalogued 150 or so TCR beta chains as cytomegalovirus-associated.

These donors, healthy bone marrow donors, were studied. 60 Vbeta and 13 Jbeta primers were used in PCR. The table came from immunoSEQ multiplex PCR; TCRdb's copy has only in-frame clones and leaves some out. The sample includes about 110,000 clones, roughly four fifths of them seen just once. To note about this clone: Its antigen is unidentified.

The sequence was collected from a woman in her 30s in good health and CMV-seronegative. Sequences were obtained from PBMCs.

The CDR3 sequence: CASSVRGGDSPLHF. The CDR3 nucleotides are TGTGCCAGCAGTGTTAGAGGGGGCGATTCACCCCTCCACTTT. V usage is TRBV6-1 and J usage is TRBJ1-6; the match to TRBD1 covers 7 bases. V was pared by 4 bases and J by 8 bases, with 5 bases of the junction left unmatched. The germline V gene has CDR1 MNHNS and CDR2 SASEGT. The CDR3 is 14 amino acids.